This TCR beta chain was sequenced for a study of cytomegalovirus exposure and HLA in healthy donors. Trimming shortened V by 2 bases and J by 0 bases, and 9 bases separated the two germline ends. The CDR3 loop spans 15 amino acids. The germline V gene has CDR1 SGHRS and CDR2 YFSETQ. Primers for the PCR totalled 60 Vbeta and 13 Jbeta. Original methodology: Later, an analysis found roughly 80 million unique TCR beta chains, and about 10 million of these were shared. Sequenced by immunoSEQ multiplex PCR; TCRdb stores in-frame clones only, minus some. V, J and clone size are those of that table, while D and trimming were read from the DNA. This sample's clone table lists approximately 100,000 clones.

The sample consisted of PBMCs. The TCR was taken from a middle-aged man in good health and CMV-seronegative. V gene TRBV5-1 combines with J gene TRBJ1-3; no clear D. CDR3 in amino acids: CASSFGQASGNTIYF. The CDR3, as DNA: TGCGCCAGCAGCTTTGGGCAGGCCTCTGGAAACACCATATATTTT.